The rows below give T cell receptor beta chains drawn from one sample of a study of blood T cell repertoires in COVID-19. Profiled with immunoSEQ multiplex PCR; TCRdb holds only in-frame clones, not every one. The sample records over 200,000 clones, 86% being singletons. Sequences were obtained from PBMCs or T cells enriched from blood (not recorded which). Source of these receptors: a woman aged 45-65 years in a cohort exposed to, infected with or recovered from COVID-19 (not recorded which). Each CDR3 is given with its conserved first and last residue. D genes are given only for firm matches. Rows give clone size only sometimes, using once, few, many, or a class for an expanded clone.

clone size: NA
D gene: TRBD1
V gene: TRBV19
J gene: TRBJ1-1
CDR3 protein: CASSIHPATGGKFEAFF
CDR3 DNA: TGTGCCAGTAGTATCCACCCCGCCACAGGGGGTAAGTTTGAAGCTTTCTTT

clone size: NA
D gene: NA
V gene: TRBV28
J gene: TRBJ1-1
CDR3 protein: CASSFPSMNTEAFF
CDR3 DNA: TGTGCCAGCAGTTTCCCTTCTATGAACACTGAAGCTTTCTTT

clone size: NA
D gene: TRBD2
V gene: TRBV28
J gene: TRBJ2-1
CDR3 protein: CASSPPGTNSYNEQFF
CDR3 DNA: TGTGCCAGCAGTCCCCCCGGGACTAACTCCTACAATGAGCAGTTCTTC

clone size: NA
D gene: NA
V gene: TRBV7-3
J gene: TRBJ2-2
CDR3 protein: CASSLTQGNTGELFF
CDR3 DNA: TGTGCCAGCAGCTTAACGCAGGGGAACACCGGGGAGCTGTTTTTT

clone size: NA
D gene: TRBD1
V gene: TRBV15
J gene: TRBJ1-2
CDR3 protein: CATSKQGFGYTF
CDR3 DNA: TGTGCCACCAGCAAACAGGGGTTTGGCTACACCTTC

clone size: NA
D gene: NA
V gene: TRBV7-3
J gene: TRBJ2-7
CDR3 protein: CASSLSRVNSEQYF
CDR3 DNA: TGTGCCAGCAGCTTAAGCAGGGTTAACTCCGAGCAGTACTTC

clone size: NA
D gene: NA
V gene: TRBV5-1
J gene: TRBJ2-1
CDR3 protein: CASSLDLSGGNEQFF
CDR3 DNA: TGCGCCAGCAGCTTGGATCTTTCCGGGGGAAATGAGCAGTTCTTC

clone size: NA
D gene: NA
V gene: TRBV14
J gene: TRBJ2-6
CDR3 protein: CASSKHNSGANVLTF
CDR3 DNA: TGTGCCAGCAGCAAACACAACTCTGGGGCCAACGTCCTGACTTTC

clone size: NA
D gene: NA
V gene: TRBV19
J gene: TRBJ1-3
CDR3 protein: CASSTGGSGNTIYF
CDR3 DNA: TGTGCCAGTAGTACGGGAGGCAGCGGCAACACCATATATTTT

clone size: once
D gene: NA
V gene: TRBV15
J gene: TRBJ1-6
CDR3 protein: CATSREGRTRAVSPLHF
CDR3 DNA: TGTGCCACCAGCAGAGAGGGCCGGACGAGGGCAGTTTCACCCCTCCACTTT

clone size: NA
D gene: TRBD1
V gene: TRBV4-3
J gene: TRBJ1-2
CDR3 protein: CASSQDGLTGGAGYTF
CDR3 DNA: TGCGCCAGCAGCCAAGACGGCCTAACAGGGGGCGCTGGCTACACCTTC

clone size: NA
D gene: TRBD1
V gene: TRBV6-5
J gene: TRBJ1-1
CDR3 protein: CASSQTGVFTEAFF
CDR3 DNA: TGTGCCAGCAGTCAAACAGGGGTTTTCACTGAAGCTTTCTTT

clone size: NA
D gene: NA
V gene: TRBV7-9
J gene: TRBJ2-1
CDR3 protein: CASSRRGQRNNEQFF
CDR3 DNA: TGTGCCAGCAGCCGGAGGGGACAGCGAAACAATGAGCAGTTCTTC

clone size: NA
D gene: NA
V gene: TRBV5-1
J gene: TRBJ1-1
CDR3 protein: CASSLVEDTEAFF
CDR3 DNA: TGCGCCAGCAGCTTGGTTGAGGACACTGAAGCTTTCTTT

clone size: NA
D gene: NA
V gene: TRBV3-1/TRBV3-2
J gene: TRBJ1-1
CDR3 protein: CASSQVEGAEAFF
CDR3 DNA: TGTGCCAGCAGCCAAGTCGAGGGGGCTGAAGCTTTCTTT

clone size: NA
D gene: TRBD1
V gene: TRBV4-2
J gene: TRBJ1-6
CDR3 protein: CASSGVTGTGDSPLHF
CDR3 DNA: TGTGCCAGCAGCGGAGTCACTGGGACAGGAGACTCACCCCTCCACTTT

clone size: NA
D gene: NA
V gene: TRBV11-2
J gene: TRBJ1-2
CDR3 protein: CASSLAIGGFNYGYTF
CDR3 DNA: TGTGCCAGCAGCTTAGCTATAGGGGGTTTCAACTATGGCTACACCTTC

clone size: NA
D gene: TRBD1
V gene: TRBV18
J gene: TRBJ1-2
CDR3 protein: CASSPQNRGMSHGYTF
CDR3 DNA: TGTGCCAGCTCACCGCAAAACAGGGGGATGTCGCATGGCTACACCTTC

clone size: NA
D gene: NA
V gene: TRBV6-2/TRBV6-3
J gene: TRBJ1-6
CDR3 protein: CASSYSASSYNSPLHF
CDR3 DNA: TGTGCCAGCAGTTACTCGGCCAGCTCCTATAATTCACCCCTCCACTTT

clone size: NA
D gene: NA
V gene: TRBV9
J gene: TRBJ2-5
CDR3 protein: CASSKSGGTLETQYF
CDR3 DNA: TGTGCCAGCAGCAAGAGTGGGGGGACTTTAGAGACCCAGTACTTC

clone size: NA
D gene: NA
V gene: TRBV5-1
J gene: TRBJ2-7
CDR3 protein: CASSKLAQEYEQYF
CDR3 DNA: TGCGCCAGCAGCAAACTAGCCCAGGAGTACGAGCAGTACTTC

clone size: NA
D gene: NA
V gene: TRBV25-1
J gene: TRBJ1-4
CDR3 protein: CASSPTVHNEKLFF
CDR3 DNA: TGTGCCAGCAGCCCGACAGTTCATAATGAAAAACTGTTTTTT

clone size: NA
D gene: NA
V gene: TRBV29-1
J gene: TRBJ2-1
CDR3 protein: CSVDLTYNEQFF
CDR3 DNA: TGCAGCGTTGATCTAACCTACAATGAGCAGTTCTTC

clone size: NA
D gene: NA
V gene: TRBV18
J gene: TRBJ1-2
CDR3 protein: CASSPPGGKGYGYTF
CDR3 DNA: TGTGCCAGCTCACCTCCGGGGGGCAAGGGCTATGGCTACACCTTC

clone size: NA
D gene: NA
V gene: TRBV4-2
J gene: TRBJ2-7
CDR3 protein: CASSQGRQSSYEQYF
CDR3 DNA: TGTGCCAGCAGCCAAGGACGACAGAGCTCCTACGAGCAGTACTTC

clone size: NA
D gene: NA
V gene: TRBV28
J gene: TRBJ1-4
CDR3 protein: CASRRRQLLFSNEKLFF
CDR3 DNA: TGTGCCAGCAGACGCCGACAGCTCCTCTTCTCTAATGAAAAACTGTTTTTT

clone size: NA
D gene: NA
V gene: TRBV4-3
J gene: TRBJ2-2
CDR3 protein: CASSQDFVRNTGELFF
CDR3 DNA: TGCGCCAGCAGCCAAGATTTTGTCAGGAACACCGGGGAGCTGTTTTTT

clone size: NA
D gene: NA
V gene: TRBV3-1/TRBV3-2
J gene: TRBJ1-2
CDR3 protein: CASSQRTEGYTF
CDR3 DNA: TGTGCCAGCAGCCAAAGAACAGAAGGCTACACCTTC

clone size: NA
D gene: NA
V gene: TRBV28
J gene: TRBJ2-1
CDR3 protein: CASSLYQGGMNEQFF
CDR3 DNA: TGTGCCAGCAGTTTATACCAGGGGGGAATGAACGAGCAGTTCTTC

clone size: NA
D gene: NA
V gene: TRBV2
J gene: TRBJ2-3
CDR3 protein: CASSDLDTQYF
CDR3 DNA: TGTGCCAGCAGTGACCTAGATACGCAGTATTTT

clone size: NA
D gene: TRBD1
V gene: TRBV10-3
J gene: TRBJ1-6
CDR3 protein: CAITSGTGNSPLHF
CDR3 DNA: TGTGCCATCACCTCCGGGACAGGGAATTCACCCCTCCACTTT

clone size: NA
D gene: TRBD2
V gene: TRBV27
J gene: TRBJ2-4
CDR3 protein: CASSPGGSSLTQYF
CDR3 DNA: TGTGCCAGCAGTCCCGGGGGGAGTAGCCTAACCCAGTACTTC

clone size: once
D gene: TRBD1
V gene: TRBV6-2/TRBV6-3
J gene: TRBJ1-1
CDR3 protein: CASSLMETGAGTEAFF
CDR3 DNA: TGTGCCAGCAGTTTAATGGAAACAGGGGCGGGCACTGAAGCTTTCTTT

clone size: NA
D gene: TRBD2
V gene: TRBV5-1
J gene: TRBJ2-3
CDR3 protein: CASSHQRGGGYSTDTQYF
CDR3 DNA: TGCGCCAGCAGCCATCAGCGGGGGGGCGGATATAGCACAGATACGCAGTATTTT

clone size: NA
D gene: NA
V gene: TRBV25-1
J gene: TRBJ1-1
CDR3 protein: CASSAYTEAFF
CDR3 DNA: TGTGCCAGCAGTGCCTACACTGAAGCTTTCTTT

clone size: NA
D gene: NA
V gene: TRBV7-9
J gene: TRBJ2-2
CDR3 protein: CASSLTTNTGELFF
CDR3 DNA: TGTGCCAGCAGCCTTACAACGAACACCGGGGAGCTGTTTTTT

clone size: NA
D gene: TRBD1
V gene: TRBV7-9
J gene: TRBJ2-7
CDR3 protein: CASSSTGRTGDEQYF
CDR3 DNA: TGTGCCAGCAGCTCAACGGGTCGGACAGGGGACGAGCAGTACTTC